What follows are 22 T cell receptor beta chains derived from one specimen sequenced in a study of T cells after yellow fever vaccination (dated by TCRdb to between 2019 and 2020). The library was prepared using 5' RACE. Sequencing was carried out with an Illumina NovaSeq 6000. TCRdb applied fastp at Q25 and MiXCR to the public reads, then kept only in-frame beta chains. Under each unique CDR3 protein, matching rows form one entry showing the most common genes and DNA. The sample data list hundreds of thousands of distinct CDR3 sequences, and over 15% of these were observed just once. Roughly a sixth of the sample is in the top ten clones. In the paper's terms, the treatment or condition label means: live attenuated yellow fever vaccine strain. The input for sequencing was PBMCs, taken before the yellow fever booster vaccination. The source is a man in his late teens or twenties who received the YFV17D yellow fever vaccine.

This sequence joins TRBV5-1 and TRBJ2-5, with D perhaps TRBD2 (6 bases). This CDR3 is built from 15 residues. Germline CDR1 reads SGHRS; CDR2 reads YFSETQ. Trimming took 0 bases from V and 4 from J, leaving 13 bases between them. For the CDR3, the DNA is TGCGCCAGCAGCTTGGGGGGCCCCGGGGGAGAGACCCAGTACTTC. Its protein is CASSLGGPGGETQYF.

The chain links TRBV4-3 to TRBJ2-2; 11 bases fit TRBD2. With 3 bases clipped from V and 4 bases from J, the junction kept 4 bases outside the gene matches. Germline V lookup: CDR1 LGHNA, CDR2 YSLEER. This CDR3 region has 16 residues. This CDR3 reads CASSQQLAGGTGELFF. In DNA form, the CDR3 reads TGCGCCAGCAGCCAGCAGCTAGCGGGGGGCACCGGGGAGCTGTTTTTT.

This clonotype has just a few counts. V is TRBV20-1 and J is TRBJ2-7; no firm D call. Germline V gives CDR1 DFQATT, CDR2 SNEGSKA (reference sequence). V shed 2 bases and J shed 4 bases, with 15 bases lying between them. The CDR3 is 14 residues long. The CDR3 reads CSARPSPSGYEQYF. CDR3 nucleotide sequence: TGCAGTGCTAGACCCTCGCCGTCTGGGTACGAGCAGTACTTC.

This chain connects TRBV6-2 or TRBV6-3 to TRBJ2-7, with D tentatively TRBD1 or TRBD2 (5 bases each). The CDR3 totals 17 residues. The germline V gene has CDR1 MNHEY and CDR2 SVGEGT. Between the trimmed V and J ends, which lost 4 bases and 3 bases, there was a span of 22 bases. CDR3 coding DNA: TGTGCCAGCAGTTTCCCTACGATGGGGGAAGTTCACTACGAGCAGTACGTC. It translates to CASSFPTMGEVHYEQYV.

This clonotype came up a few times. This sequence joins TRBV7-9 and TRBJ2-3, with D possibly being TRBD1 (5 bases). The CDR3 extends over 15 amino acids. Trimming removed 3 bases at V and 3 bases at J, with 13 bases between. Looked up from germline, CDR1 is SEHNR and CDR2 is FQNEAQ (reference sequence). This CDR3 is CASSFNRLQTDTQYF. The CDR3 DNA sequence: TGTGCCAGCAGCTTCAACAGGCTTCAGACAGATACGCAGTATTTT.

The rearrangement links TRBV12-3 or TRBV12-4 to TRBJ1-2; no clear D. The CDR3 is 13 amino acids. With 0 bases removed from V and 8 bases from J, the gap between germline ends came to 10 bases. The CDR3: CASSLAVGNGYTF. CDR3 nucleotides: TGTGCCAGCAGTTTAGCGGTAGGGAACGGCTACACCTTC.

J is TRBJ1-1 and V is TRBV9; TRBD1 matches 7 bases. This CDR3 is built from 14 residues. Trimming took 4 bases from V and 5 from J; bases not matched to a gene: 8. Germline V gene lookup returns CDR1 SGDLS and CDR2 YYNGEE. This CDR3 reads CASSSPNRGTEAFF. The CDR3 DNA is TGTGCCAGCAGCTCTCCGAACAGGGGAACTGAAGCTTTCTTT.

In this sample, this clonotype turned up a few times. This chain uses TRBV3-1 with TRBJ1-3, with D possibly TRBD1 on 5 matching bases. This CDR3 region has 13 residues. Germline loops: CDR1 LGHDT, CDR2 YNNKEL (reference sequence). The V end lost 7 bases, the J end lost 2 bases, and 9 bases lay between the germline ends. The CDR3 sequence: CASTPGPGNTIYF. The CDR3 bases are TGTGCCAGCACCCCAGGGCCTGGAAACACCATATATTTT.

In this sample, this clonotype turned up a few times. At one boundary the junction diverges from the germline segment, which might be a read error. The chain has TRBV20-1 and TRBJ2-1; D is perhaps TRBD2 (7 bases). The CDR3 length is 14 residues. CDR1 is DFQATT and CDR2 is SNEGSKA in the germline V gene (reference sequence). Written as DNA, the CDR3 is TGCAGTGCCAGAGGGGGGGCCCACTACAATGAGCAGTTCTTC. Translating gives CSARGGAHYNEQFF.

This clonotype was detected a few times. CDR3 DNA: TGTGCCAGCAGCGCCCGACAGTACACAGATACGCAGTATTTT. Protein product: CASSARQYTDTQYF. This sequence joins TRBV2 and TRBJ2-3; tentatively, D is TRBD1 (5 bases). From germline, CDR1 is SNHLY and CDR2 FYNNEI. This CDR3 region has 14 residues. V was clipped by 6 bases and J by 2 bases, with 12 bases between them.

V is TRBV20-1 and J is TRBJ1-5; tentatively, D is TRBD1 (5 bases). Germline V lookup: CDR1 DFQATT, CDR2 SNEGSKA (reference sequence). This CDR3 spans 14 amino acids. Deletions cut 4 bases from V and 7 bases from J, with 17 bases between. The CDR3 coding sequence is TGCAGTGCTACCTTATCGGGGGTCGAGCAGCCCCAGCATTTT. Its protein product is CSATLSGVEQPQHF.

In this sample, this clonotype turned up a few times. This rearrangement joins TRBV5-1 to TRBJ2-5, with D possibly being TRBD2 (6 bases). CDR1 is SGHRS and CDR2 is YFSETQ in the germline V gene. The CDR3 runs to 16 residues. Trimming shortened V by 2 bases and J by 4 bases, and 18 bases separated the two germline ends. CDR3 region: CASSFGGTGLGETQYF. The DNA for the CDR3 is TGCGCCAGCAGCTTTGGGGGGACCGGGCTAGGAGAGACCCAGTACTTC.

The V call is TRBV6-5, the J call TRBJ2-3; no clear D. Germline V gene data show CDR1 as MNHEY and CDR2 as SVGAGI. The V end was cut by 2 bases, the J end by 4 bases, with 19 bases between. There are 17 residues in the CDR3. The CDR3 DNA is TGTGCCAGCAGTTACCTCCCCTTCGGTGCCGTCTCAGATACGCAGTATTTT. Translation gives CASSYLPFGAVSDTQYF.

The V call is TRBV5-6, the J call TRBJ1-1; D is uncertain. Germline loops: CDR1 SGHDT, CDR2 YYEEEE. V shed 4 bases and J shed 5 bases, with 9 bases lying between them. CDR3 length: 12 residues. The DNA of the CDR3 is TGTGCCAGCAGCCGCAGGTGGACTGAAGCTTTCTTT. It translates to CASSRRWTEAFF.

Ten or more counts support this clonotype. V and J are TRBV20-1 and TRBJ2-5, with unresolved D. CDR1 is DFQATT and CDR2 is SNEGSKA in the germline V gene (reference sequence). There are 14 residues in the CDR3. V was trimmed by 4 bases and J by 0 bases, leaving 12 bases between them. This chain's CDR3 is CSATARLHQETQYF. For the CDR3, the DNA is TGCAGTGCTACCGCCCGGCTACACCAAGAGACCCAGTACTTC.

J is TRBJ2-7 and V is TRBV10-2, with D possibly matching TRBD1 (5 bases). Between the trimmed V and J ends, which lost 5 bases and 0 bases, there was a span of 14 bases. Per the germline V gene, CDR1 is WSHSY and CDR2 is SAAADI. The CDR3 is 15 amino acids. As DNA, the CDR3 is TGCGCCAGCAGTTTCCAACGAAGGGGCTCCTACGAGCAGTACTTC. This encodes CASSFQRRGSYEQYF.

Only a few counts were recorded for this clonotype. The V gene is TRBV7-8, the J gene TRBJ1-5; D unresolved. The V end was cut by 5 bases, the J end by 5 bases, with 25 bases between. Germline V lookup: CDR1 SGHVS, CDR2 FQNEAQ. This CDR3 is built from 18 residues. The CDR3 loop is CASSPSRLTTRYHQPQHF. The CDR3 nucleotides are TGTGCCAGCAGCCCCAGTCGTCTCACTACCCGTTATCATCAGCCCCAGCATTTT.

This clonotype was seen a handful of times. This chain joins TRBV9 and TRBJ2-2; the D call may be TRBD1 or TRBD2 (6 bases each). Per germline, CDR1 SGDLS and CDR2 YYNGEE. Trimming took off 4 bases at V and 7 bases at J, with 14 bases between the two ends. The CDR3 is made up of 14 amino acids. In DNA form, the CDR3 reads TGTGCCAGCAGCACCATCGGGGGCGGCGGGGAGCTGTTTTTT. Encoded protein: CASSTIGGGGELFF.

The genes are TRBV11-1 and TRBJ2-5; 9 bases map to TRBD1. The CDR3 is 17 residues long. Trimming at V came to 5 bases and at J to 5 bases, leaving 15 bases not matched to a gene. Germline V gene data show CDR1 as SGHAT and CDR2 as FQDESV (reference sequence). The CDR3 protein is CASSTRDRESPTETQYF. DNA for the CDR3: TGTGCCAGCAGCACCCGGGACAGGGAAAGTCCAACGGAGACCCAGTACTTC.

There are a few counts of this clonotype. CDR3 DNA sequence: TGTGCCAGCAGTAGCGGGGGGGCCATAGATACGCAGTATTTT. This encodes CASSSGGAIDTQYF. This chain uses TRBV7-2 with TRBJ2-3, with 11 bases identical to TRBD2. The germline V gene has CDR1 SGHTA and CDR2 FQGNSA. Trimming removed 6 bases from V and 5 bases from J; junction bases left unmatched: 4. The length of the CDR3 is 14 residues.

The sample holds many counts of this clonotype. DNA of the CDR3: TGTGCCAGCATCTCGCGGGGGACGGGAGGGCCCGAGCAGTACGTC. Amino acids: CASISRGTGGPEQYV. The V call is TRBV27, the J call TRBJ2-7; 8 nucleotides line up with TRBD2. V was pared by 7 bases and J by 6 bases, with 14 bases of the junction left unmatched. CDR3 length: 15 amino acids. Germline V gives CDR1 MNHEY, CDR2 SMNVEV (reference sequence).

The chain recombines TRBV10-3 with TRBJ2-3; D unclear. The CDR3 totals 13 residues. V lost 5 bases and J lost 4, with 10 bases in between. Looked up from germline, CDR1 is ENHRY and CDR2 is SYGVKD. Here the CDR3 reads CAISPFNPDTQYF. The DNA for the CDR3 is TGTGCCATCAGTCCATTTAATCCAGATACGCAGTATTTT.